The present T cell receptor beta chain was sequenced within a study of spatial heterogeneity in lung cancer (dated by TCRdb to 2018 to 2020). At the level of the whole study: More beta-chain than alpha-chain transcripts were consistently detected, likely reflecting higher beta-chain transcript abundance. In the raw uncorrected reads, each unique combination of TCR and UMI appeared more than ten times on average. TCR repertoire features were related to nonsynonymous mutation counts determined by whole-exome sequencing of tumor tissue. The study quantitatively compared TCR alpha and beta repertoires across multiple tumor regions, matched nontumor lung and blood in non-small cell lung cancer. Both alpha and beta chains were TCR-sequenced in samples taken at surgery, namely 220 tumor regions, 62 to 70 matched nontumor lung samples and 50 to 60 PBMC samples. In tumor regions, TCR transcript counts showed a strong correlation with a T cell transcriptional module score derived from matched bulk RNA-seq.

Points on this clonotype: What antigen it recognizes has not been identified. No qualities accompany the bases; no much larger clone lies one base away.

Libraries were constructed by 5' RACE. TCRdb shows the sequencer as NextSeq 500. In the TCR library protocol, a unique molecular identifier was attached to each TCR cDNA molecule so that PCR and sequencing errors could be corrected. Turning to the authors' computational methods: Decombinator tools were used for TCR identification, UMI-based error correction and CDR3 extraction. Expanded TCRs were defined as those above a frequency of 2 per 1,000, corresponding to the top 1% of the tumor frequency distribution. Expanded tumor TCRs statistically deemed absent (corrected P<0.05) from at least one tumor region were classed as regional, and all other expanded tumor TCRs were classed as ubiquitous. Renyi diversity was computed with the R vegan package after each repertoire had been subsampled 100 times to 5,000 TCRs. To build CDR3 similarity networks, amino acid triplet string-kernel similarity was used, and CDR3s were connected when their pairwise similarity was above 0.82. TCRdb reprocessed the public reads (quality trimming at Q25 with fastp, clone calling with MiXCR) and kept in-frame beta chains. Every entry covers one CDR3 protein and lists the most common genes and DNA from its rows. In this record, the V and J calls reflect TCRdb's handling and not the investigators' own analysis. The sample profile shows approximately 6,800 distinct CDR3 sequences; roughly a tenth of them were found once. The ten largest make up about 10% of the sample.

Looking up the germline V gene yields CDR1 SGHTA and CDR2 FQGNSA. Trimming at the junction amounts to 6 bases on V and 5 bases on J, and the germline ends lie 18 bases apart. There are 15 amino acids in the CDR3, from cysteine to phenylalanine inclusive. The read is trimmed to its CDR3 DNA, 45 bases read in frame from base 1. General study outcomes and caveats: Counts of ubiquitous and regional expanded TCRs correlated with counts of ubiquitous and regional nonsynonymous mutations, respectively. TCR-seq coverage of tumor T cells was estimated at only around 7% for alpha chains and approximately 12% for beta chains. Additional single-cell paired TCR alpha and beta sequencing was considered necessary to confirm, at a functional level, the hypothesis that regional TCRs recognize regional mutations. The number of expanded intratumoral alpha and beta TCRs correlated with the tumor nonsynonymous mutation count.

The time point label corresponds to: sample taken at primary tumor resection. Samples were obtained from over 70 patients with early-stage, untreated non-small cell lung cancer from the lung TRACERx cohort. Without any cell sorting, TCR sequencing was performed on whole RNA extracted either from tumor and nontumor lung tissue or from cryopreserved PBMC samples. Patients were selected for TCR sequencing only if sufficient RNA was available from at least two tumor regions. Before selection, tumor and adjacent nontumor lung specimens were reviewed by a lung pathologist. This TCR was sampled from a female donor with early-stage non-small cell lung cancer. This material consisted of lung tumor tissue, taken at surgery. The rearrangement joined TRBV7-2 to TRBJ2-3, with TRBD2 tentatively as D gene (6 bases match). The bases are TGTGCCAGCAGATTCCGGCGGGACTCACAAGATACGCAGTATTTT. Its product reads: CASRFRRDSQDTQYF.